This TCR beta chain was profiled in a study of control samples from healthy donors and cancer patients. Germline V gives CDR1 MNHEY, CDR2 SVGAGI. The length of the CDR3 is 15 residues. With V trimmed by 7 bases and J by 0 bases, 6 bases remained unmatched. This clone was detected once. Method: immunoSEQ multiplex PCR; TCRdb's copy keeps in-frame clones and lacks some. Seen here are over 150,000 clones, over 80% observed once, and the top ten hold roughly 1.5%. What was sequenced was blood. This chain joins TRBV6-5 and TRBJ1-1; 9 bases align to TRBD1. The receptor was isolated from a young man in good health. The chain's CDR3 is CASKTGGRMNTEAFF. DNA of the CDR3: TGTGCCAGCAAGACAGGGGGACGGATGAACACTGAAGCTTTCTTT.